Below, 12 T cell receptor beta chains from the same sample are listed, as sequenced in a study of graft-versus-host responses after intestinal transplantation. Here immunoSEQ multiplex PCR was the method, and the copy in TCRdb shows in-frame clones only, minus some. The sample records 15,000 to 20,000 clones, around 83% being singletons. Investigators treated the graft tissue so that it released intraepithelial and lamina propria lymphocytes. This sample comprised ileum tissue, obtained 584 days after intestinal transplantation. The receptors originated from a human patient who received an intestinal transplant, so some T cells may come from the graft donor.

The chain is built from TRBV19 and TRBJ2-3, with D maybe TRBD2 (7 bases). Trimming took off 5 bases at V and 3 bases at J, with 18 bases between the two ends. The length of the CDR3 is 16 residues. Looked up from germline, CDR1 is LNHDA and CDR2 is SQIVND (reference sequence). CDR3: CASSLKGHSGTDTQYF. The CDR3 DNA reads as TGTGCCAGTAGTCTCAAGGGACATAGCGGGACAGATACGCAGTATTTT.

The J gene is TRBJ2-5, the V gene TRBV7-9; possibly TRBD2 for D (6 bases). This CDR3 is 11 amino acids long. V lost 1 base and J 9 bases, leaving 6 bases between the germline ends. The germline V gene encodes CDR1 SEHNR and CDR2 FQNEAQ (reference sequence). The CDR3 region is CASSLGGAQYF. The CDR3 nucleotides are TGTGCCAGCAGCTTAGGCGGGGCCCAGTACTTC.

The CDR3 nucleotides read TGCGCCAGCAGCCAAGATGACCTTGGACAGGGCTACGAGCAGTACTTC. Amino acids: CASSQDDLGQGYEQYF. The V and J genes are TRBV4-1 and TRBJ2-7, with 8 bases matching TRBD1. J lost 3 bases, V lost 0 bases, and 7 bases had no gene match. The length of the CDR3 is 16 residues. The germline CDR1 and CDR2 sequences are MGHRA and YSYEKL.

This chain joins TRBV10-3 and TRBJ2-3, with 8 positions matching TRBD2. Germline V CDR1 and CDR2: ENHRY, SYGVKD. The J segment lost 3 bases and the V segment lost 8 bases, leaving 7 bases of the junction unmatched. The CDR3 covers 14 residues. CDR3 sequence: CAIGTSSSTDTQYF. As DNA, the CDR3 is TGTGCCATCGGGACTAGTAGTAGTACAGATACGCAGTATTTT.

This chain connects TRBV11-2 to TRBJ1-3, with a tentative D call TRBD1 (6 bases). Germline V gives CDR1 SGHAT, CDR2 FQNNGV. V dropped 6 bases and J dropped 0 bases, with 15 bases sitting between them. This CDR3 comprises 16 residues. The CDR3 loop reads CASRSWGADSGNTIYF. In DNA form, the CDR3 reads TGTGCCAGCAGGTCGTGGGGGGCAGACTCTGGAAACACCATATATTTT. The whole variable domain, filled in from reference TRBV11-2 and TRBJ1-3, reads EAGVAQSPRYKIIEKRQSVAFWCNPISGHATLYWYQQILGQGPKLLIQFQNNGVVDDSQLPKDRFSAERLKGVDSTLKIQPAKLEDSAVYLCASRSWGADSGNTIYFGEGSWLTVV.

In regard to this clone: One end of the junction does not line up with germline, which may come from a read error. The V call is TRBV4-1, the J call TRBJ2-2, with a tentative D call TRBD1 (6 bases). Germline V gives CDR1 MGHRA, CDR2 YSYEKL. CDR3 length: 13 residues. Written as DNA, the CDR3 is TGCGCCGGCAGCGCCCAGGGGACCGGGGAGCTGTTTTTT. The encoded protein is CAGSAQGTGELFF.

This chain connects TRBV19 to TRBJ2-1, with 14 bases aligning to TRBD2. The CDR3 covers 16 residues. Per germline, CDR1 LNHDA and CDR2 SQIVND (reference sequence). Losses at the gene ends were 5 bases for V and 1 base for J; bases not matched to a gene: 1. The CDR3 nucleotides are TGTGCCAGTAGTTGGACTAGCGGGGGGTCCTACAATGAGCAGTTCTTC. It encodes CASSWTSGGSYNEQFF. The entire variable domain, with the rest obtained from reference TRBV19 and TRBJ2-1, is as follows: DGGITQSPKYLFRKEGQNVTLSCEQNLNHDAMYWYRQDPGQGLRLIYYSQIVNDFQKGDIAEGYSVSREKKESFPLTVTSAQKNPTAFYLCASSWTSGGSYNEQFFGPGTRLTVL.

The chain recombines TRBV9 with TRBJ2-5; D is unresolved. The germline V and J ends were trimmed by 6 bases and 3 bases, with 15 bases remaining between them. CDR3 length: 14 amino acids. Germline values: CDR1 SGDLS, CDR2 YYNGEE. The CDR3 loop reads CASTPPWPKETQYF. The CDR3 DNA is TGTGCCAGCACCCCCCCATGGCCCAAAGAGACCCAGTACTTC. The full variable domain, rest sourced from reference TRBV9 and TRBJ2-5, is DSGVTQTPKHLITATGQRVTLRCSPRSGDLSVYWYQQSLDQGLQFLIQYYNGEERAKGNILERFSAQQFPDLHSELNLSSLELGDSALYFCASTPPWPKETQYFGPGTRLLVL.

J is TRBJ1-2 and V is TRBV16; D perhaps matches TRBD1 (5 bases). The CDR3 spans 16 residues. The germline V gene has CDR1 KGHSY and CDR2 FQNENV. Trimming removed 5 bases at V and 3 bases at J, with 19 bases between. CDR3 DNA sequence: TGTGCCAGCAGCAGGGGCTACAGGAGGGGAGACTATGGCTACACCTTC. As protein: CASSRGYRRGDYGYTF.

This clone came up a few times. V is TRBV2 and J is TRBJ2-2; D gene ambiguous. V lost 3 bases to trimming and J lost 9 bases, with 11 bases between them. This CDR3 region has 13 residues. Per the germline V gene, CDR1 is SNHLY and CDR2 is FYNNEI. CDR3 DNA: TGTGCCAGCAGTGACGGTAGATCGAGGGAGCTGTTTTTT. It translates to CASSDGRSRELFF.

The rearrangement uses TRBV29-1 and TRBJ1-1, with 9 bases aligning to TRBD1. CDR1 is SQVTM and CDR2 is ANQGSEA in the germline V gene. The CDR3 loop spans 13 amino acids. V lost 7 bases to trimming and J lost 5 bases; unmatched junction nucleotides: 8. The chain's CDR3 is CSAEGQGTTEAFF. In DNA form, the CDR3 reads TGCAGCGCGGAGGGACAGGGAACTACTGAAGCTTTCTTT.

This chain links TRBV4-2 with TRBJ1-4; 9 bases fit TRBD1. V dropped 0 bases and J dropped 7; count of bases not matched to a gene: 9. Germline values: CDR1 LGHNA, CDR2 YNFKEQ. CDR3 length equals 17 residues. As DNA, the CDR3 is TGTGCCAGCAGCCAAGATATGATTAGGACAGGGGCTGAAAAACTGTTTTTT. The encoded protein is CASSQDMIRTGAEKLFF.